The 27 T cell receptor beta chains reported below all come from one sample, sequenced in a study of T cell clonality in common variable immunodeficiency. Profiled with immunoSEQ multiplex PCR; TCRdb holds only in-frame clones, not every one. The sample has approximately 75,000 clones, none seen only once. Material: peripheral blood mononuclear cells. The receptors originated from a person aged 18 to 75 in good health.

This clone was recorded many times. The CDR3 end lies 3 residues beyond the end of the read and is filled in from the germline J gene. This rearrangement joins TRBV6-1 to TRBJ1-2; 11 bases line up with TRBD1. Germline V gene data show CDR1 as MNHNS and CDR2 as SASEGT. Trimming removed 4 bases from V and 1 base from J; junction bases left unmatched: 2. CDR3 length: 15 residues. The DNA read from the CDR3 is TGTGCCAGCAGTGTAGGGACAGGGGGTAACTATGGC. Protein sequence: CASSVGTGGNYG. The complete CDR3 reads CASSVGTGGNYGYTF.

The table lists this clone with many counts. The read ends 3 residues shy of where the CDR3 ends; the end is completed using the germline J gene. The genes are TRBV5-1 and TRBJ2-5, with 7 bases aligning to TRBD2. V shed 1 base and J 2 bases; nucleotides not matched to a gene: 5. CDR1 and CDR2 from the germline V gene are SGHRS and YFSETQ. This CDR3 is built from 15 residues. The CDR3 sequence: CASSLSSGLQETQYF. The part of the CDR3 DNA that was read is TGCGCCAGCAGCTTGAGTAGCGGGTTACAAGAGACC.

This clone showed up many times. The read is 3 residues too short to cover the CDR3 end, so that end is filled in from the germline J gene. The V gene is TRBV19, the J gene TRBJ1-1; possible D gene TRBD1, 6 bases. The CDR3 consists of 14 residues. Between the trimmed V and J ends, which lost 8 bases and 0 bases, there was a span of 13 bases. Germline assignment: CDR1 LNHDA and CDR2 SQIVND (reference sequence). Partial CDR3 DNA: TGTGCCAGTTCAGGGGTCGGTTTGAACACTGAA. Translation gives CASSGVGLNTE. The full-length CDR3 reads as CASSGVGLNTEAFF.

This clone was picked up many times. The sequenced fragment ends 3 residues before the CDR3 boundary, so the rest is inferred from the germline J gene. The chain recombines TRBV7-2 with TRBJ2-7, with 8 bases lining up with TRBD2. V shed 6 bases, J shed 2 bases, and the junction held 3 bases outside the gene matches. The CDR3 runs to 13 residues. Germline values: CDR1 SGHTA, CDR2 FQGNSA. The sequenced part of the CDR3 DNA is TGTGCCAGCAGTTGGCGGGGGGCCTACGAG. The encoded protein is CASSWRGAYE. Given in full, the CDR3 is CASSWRGAYEQYF.

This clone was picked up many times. The part of the CDR3 DNA that was read is TGTGCCACAAGGAGAGGACAGGGGGCGCTTTTGGGAGCACCC. Translated: CATRRGQGALLGAP. The full CDR3 is CATRRGQGALLGAPLHF. The chain joins TRBV15 to TRBJ1-6; 11 bases line up with TRBD1. The missing CDR3 end, 3 residues past where the read stops, is filled in from the germline J gene. The CDR3 contains 17 residues. The V segment lost 9 bases and the J segment 11 bases; nucleotides outside the gene matches: 18. The germline V gene has CDR1 LNHNV and CDR2 YYDKDF (reference sequence).

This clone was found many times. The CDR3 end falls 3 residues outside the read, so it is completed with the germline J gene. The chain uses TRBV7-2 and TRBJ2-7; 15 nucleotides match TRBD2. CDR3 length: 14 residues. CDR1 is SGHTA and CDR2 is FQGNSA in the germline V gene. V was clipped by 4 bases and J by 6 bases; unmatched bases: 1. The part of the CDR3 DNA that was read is TGTGCCAGCAGCTGGGGACTAGCGGGGGGCGAG. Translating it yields CASSWGLAGGE. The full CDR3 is CASSWGLAGGEQYF.

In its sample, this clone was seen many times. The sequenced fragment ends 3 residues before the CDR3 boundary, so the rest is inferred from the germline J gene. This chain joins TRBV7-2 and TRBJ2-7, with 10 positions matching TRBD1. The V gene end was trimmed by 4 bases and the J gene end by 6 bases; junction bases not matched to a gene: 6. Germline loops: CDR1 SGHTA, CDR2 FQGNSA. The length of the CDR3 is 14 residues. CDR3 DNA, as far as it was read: TGTGCCAGCAGCTCCCCGGACAGGGGGGGCGAG. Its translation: CASSSPDRGGE. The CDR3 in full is CASSSPDRGGEQYF.

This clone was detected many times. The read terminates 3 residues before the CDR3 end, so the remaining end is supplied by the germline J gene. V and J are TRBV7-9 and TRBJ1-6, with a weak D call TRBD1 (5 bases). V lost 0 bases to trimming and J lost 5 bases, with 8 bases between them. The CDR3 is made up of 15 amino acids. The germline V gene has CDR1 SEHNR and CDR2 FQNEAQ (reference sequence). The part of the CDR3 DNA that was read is TGTGCCAGCAGCTTAGCGGGGCTCGATAATTCACCC. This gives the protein CASSLAGLDNSP. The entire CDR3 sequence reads CASSLAGLDNSPLHF.

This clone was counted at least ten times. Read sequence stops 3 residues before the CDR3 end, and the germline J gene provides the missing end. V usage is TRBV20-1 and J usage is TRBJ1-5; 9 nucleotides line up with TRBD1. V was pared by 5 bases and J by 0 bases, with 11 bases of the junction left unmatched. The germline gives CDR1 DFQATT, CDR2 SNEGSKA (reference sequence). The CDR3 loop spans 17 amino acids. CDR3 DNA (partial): TGCAGTGCTTCTCTAACACCGGGACAGGGTAGCAATCAGCCC. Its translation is CSASLTPGQGSNQP. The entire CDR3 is CSASLTPGQGSNQPQHF.

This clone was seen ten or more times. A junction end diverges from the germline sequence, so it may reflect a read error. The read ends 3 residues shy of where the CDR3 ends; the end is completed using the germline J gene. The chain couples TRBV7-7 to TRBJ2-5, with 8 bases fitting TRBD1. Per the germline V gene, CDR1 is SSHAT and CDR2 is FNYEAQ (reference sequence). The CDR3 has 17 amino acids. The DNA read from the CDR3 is TGTGCTAGCAGCTCTCAAAGAGGGACAGGCGGACGGGAGACC. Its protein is CASSSQRGTGGRET. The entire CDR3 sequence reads CASSSQRGTGGRETQYF.

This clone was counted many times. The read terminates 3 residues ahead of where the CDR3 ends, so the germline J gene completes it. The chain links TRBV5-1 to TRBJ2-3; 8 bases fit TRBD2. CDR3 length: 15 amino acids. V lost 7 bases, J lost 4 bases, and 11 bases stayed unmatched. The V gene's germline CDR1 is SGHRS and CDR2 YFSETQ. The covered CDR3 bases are TGCGCCAGCGCCCTCCGAGGAGCGGGGGCAGATACG. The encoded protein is CASALRGAGADT. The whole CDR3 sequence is CASALRGAGADTQYF.

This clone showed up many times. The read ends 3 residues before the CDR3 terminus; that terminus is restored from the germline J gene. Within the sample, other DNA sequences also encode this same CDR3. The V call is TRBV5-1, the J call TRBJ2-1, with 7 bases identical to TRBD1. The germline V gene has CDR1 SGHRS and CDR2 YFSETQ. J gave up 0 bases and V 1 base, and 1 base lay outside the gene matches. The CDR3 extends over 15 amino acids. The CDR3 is CASSLTGVSYNEQFF. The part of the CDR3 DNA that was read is TGCGCCAGCAGCTTGACAGGGGTCTCCTACAATGAG.

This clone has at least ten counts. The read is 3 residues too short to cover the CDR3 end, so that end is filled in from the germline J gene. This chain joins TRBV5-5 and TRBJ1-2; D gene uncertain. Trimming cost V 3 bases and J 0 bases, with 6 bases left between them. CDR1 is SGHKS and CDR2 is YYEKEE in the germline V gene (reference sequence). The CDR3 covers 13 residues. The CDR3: CASSYGANYGYTF. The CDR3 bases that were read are TGTGCCAGCAGCTACGGGGCTAACTATGGC.

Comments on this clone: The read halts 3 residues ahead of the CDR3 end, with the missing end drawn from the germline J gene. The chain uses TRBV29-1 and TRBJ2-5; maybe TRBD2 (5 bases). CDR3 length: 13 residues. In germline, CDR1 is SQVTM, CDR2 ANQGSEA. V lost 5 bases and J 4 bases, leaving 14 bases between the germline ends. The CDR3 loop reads CSVSPLVGETQYF. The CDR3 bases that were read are TGCAGCGTTTCCCCACTAGTTGGAGAGACC.

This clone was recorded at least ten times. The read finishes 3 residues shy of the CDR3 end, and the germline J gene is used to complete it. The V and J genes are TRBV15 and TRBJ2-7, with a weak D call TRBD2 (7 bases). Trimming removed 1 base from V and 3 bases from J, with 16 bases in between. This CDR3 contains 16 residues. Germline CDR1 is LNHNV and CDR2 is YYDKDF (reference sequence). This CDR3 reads CATSRVEGGFNYEQYF. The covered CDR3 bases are TGTGCCACCAGCAGAGTTGAGGGGGGGTTTAACTACGAG.

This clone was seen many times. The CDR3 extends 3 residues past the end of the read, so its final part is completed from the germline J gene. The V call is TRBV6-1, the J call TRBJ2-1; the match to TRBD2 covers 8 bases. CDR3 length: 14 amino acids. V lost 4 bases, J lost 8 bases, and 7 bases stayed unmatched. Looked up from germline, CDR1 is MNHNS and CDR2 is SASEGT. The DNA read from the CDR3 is TGTGCCAGCAGTGCCGGACTAGCCGTGTATGAG. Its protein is CASSAGLAVYE. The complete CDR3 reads CASSAGLAVYEQFF.

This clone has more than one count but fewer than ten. The CDR3 bases that were read are TGTGCCAGTAGTGTACAGGGGAACAATCAGCCC. The encoded protein is CASSVQGNNQP. The entire CDR3 is CASSVQGNNQPQHF. The chain is built from TRBV19 and TRBJ1-5; 7 bases are shared with TRBD1. The sequence runs out 3 residues before the end of the CDR3; the remainder is reconstructed from the germline J gene. The CDR3 contains 14 residues. Germline assignment: CDR1 LNHDA and CDR2 SQIVND (reference sequence). The junction had 4 bases not matched to a gene; V was cut back by 5 bases and J by 3 bases.

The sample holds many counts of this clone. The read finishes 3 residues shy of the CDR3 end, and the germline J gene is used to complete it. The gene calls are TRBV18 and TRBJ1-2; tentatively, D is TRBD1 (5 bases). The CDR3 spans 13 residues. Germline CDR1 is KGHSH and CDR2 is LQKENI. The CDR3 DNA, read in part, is TGTGCCAGCTCACCAGGGGCCGCGTTCGGC. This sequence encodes CASSPGAAFG. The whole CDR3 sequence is CASSPGAAFGYTF.

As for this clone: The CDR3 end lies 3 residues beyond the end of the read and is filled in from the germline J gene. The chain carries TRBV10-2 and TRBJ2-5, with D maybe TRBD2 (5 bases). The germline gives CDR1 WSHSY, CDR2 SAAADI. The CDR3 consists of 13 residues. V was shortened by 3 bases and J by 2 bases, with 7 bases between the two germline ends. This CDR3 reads CASSDRLQETQYF. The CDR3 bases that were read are TGCGCCAGCAGTGATCGACTACAAGAGACC.

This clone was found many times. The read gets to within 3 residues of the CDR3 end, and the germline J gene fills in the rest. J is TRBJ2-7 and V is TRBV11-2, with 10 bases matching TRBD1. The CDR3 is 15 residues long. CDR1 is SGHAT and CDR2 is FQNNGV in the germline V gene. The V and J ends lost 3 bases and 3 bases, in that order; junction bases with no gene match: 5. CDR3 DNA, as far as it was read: TGTGCCAGCAGCTTTGGGGACAGGGGCTACTACGAG. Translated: CASSFGDRGYYE. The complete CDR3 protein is CASSFGDRGYYEQYF.

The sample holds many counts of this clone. The CDR3 loop is CSAPSTSGRNIQYF. The CDR3 bases that were read are TGCAGTGCCCCCTCGACTAGCGGGCGGAACATT. The rearrangement links TRBV20-1 to TRBJ2-4, with 10 positions matching TRBD2. From the germline J gene comes the end of the CDR3, since the read stops 3 residues before it. With V trimmed by 6 bases and J by 7 bases, 9 bases remained unmatched. The CDR3 runs 14 residues. CDR1 and CDR2 (germline): DFQATT, SNEGSKA (reference sequence).

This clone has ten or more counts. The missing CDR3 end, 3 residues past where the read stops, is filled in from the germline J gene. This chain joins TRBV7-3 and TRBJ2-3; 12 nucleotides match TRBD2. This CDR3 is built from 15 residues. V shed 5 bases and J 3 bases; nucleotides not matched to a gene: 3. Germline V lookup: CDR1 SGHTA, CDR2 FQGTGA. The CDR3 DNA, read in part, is TGTGCCAGCAGCCCAACTAGCGGGAGGACAGATACG. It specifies CASSPTSGRTDT. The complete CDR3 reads CASSPTSGRTDTQYF. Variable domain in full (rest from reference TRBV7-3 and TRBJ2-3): GAGVSQTPSNKVTEKGKYVELRCDPISGHTALYWYRQSLGQGPEFLIYFQGTGAADDSGLPNDRFFAVRPEGSVSTLKIQRTERGDSAVYLCASSPTSGRTDTQYFGPGTRLTVL.

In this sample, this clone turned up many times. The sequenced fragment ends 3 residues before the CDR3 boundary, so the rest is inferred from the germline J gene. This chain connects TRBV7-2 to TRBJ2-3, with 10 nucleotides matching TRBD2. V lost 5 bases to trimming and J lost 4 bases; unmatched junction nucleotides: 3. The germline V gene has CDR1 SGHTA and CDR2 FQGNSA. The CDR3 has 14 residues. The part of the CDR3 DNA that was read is TGTGCCAGCAGCCGAAGCGGGAGGGCAGATACG. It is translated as CASSRSGRADT. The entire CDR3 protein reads CASSRSGRADTQYF. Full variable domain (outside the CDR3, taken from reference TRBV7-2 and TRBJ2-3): GAGVSQSPSNKVTEKGKDVELRCDPISGHTALYWYRQSLGQGLEFLIYFQGNSAPDKSGLPSDRFSAERTGGSVSTLTIQRTQQEDSAVYLCASSRSGRADTQYFGPGTRLTVL.

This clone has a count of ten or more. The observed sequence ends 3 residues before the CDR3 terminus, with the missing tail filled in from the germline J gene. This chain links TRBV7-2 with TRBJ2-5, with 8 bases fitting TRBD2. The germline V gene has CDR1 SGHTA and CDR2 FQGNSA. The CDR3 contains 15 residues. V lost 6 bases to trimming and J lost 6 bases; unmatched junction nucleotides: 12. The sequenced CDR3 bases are TGTGCCAGCAGATTACCGGGACTAGAATTTCAGACC. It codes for CASRLPGLEFQT. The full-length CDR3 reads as CASRLPGLEFQTQYF.

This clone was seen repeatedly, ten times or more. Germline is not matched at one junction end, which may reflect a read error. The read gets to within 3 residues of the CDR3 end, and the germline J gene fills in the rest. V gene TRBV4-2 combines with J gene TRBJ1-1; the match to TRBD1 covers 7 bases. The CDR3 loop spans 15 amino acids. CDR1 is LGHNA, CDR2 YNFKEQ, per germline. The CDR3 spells CASSQDQGVNAEAFF. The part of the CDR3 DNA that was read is TGCGCCAGCAGCCAAGATCAGGGGGTGAACGCTGAA.

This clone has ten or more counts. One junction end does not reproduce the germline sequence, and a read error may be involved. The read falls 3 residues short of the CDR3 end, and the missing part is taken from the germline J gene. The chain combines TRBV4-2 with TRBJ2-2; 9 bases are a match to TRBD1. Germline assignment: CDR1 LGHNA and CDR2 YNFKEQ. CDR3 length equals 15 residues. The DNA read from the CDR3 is TGCGCCAGCAGCCAAGGTTACAGGGGGCGGTGGGAG. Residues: CASSQGYRGRWE. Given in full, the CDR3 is CASSQGYRGRWELFF.

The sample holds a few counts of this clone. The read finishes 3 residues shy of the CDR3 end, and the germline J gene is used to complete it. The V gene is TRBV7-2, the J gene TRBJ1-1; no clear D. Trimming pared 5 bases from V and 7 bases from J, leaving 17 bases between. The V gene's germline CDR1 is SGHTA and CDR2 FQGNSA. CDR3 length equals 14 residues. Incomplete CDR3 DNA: TGTGCCAGCAGCCTCGATGAGGTGAGGCTTGAA. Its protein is CASSLDEVRLE. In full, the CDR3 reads CASSLDEVRLEAFF.